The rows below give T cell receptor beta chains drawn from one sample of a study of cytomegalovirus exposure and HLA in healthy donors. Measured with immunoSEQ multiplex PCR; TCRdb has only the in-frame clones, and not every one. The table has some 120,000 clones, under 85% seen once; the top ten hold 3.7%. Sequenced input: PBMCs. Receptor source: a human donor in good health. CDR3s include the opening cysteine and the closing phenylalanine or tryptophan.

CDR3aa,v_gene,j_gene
CASSPQQGSANQPQHF,TRBV19,TRBJ1-5
CSVVKGAGLGGTEAFF,TRBV29-1,TRBJ1-1
CASSPDRAYEQYF,TRBV28,TRBJ2-7
CASSELGNYGYTF,TRBV2,TRBJ1-2
CASSLGQGSSVQYF,TRBV11-3,TRBJ2-4
CASSPRDRGSYEQYF,TRBV7-8,TRBJ2-7
CASSLSKGQGVGGLFF,TRBV7-9,TRBJ1-4
CSASPSNEQFF,TRBV20-1,TRBJ2-1
CASSPTGDNSPLHF,TRBV7-9,TRBJ1-6
CASSFFNNEQFF,TRBV5-4,TRBJ2-1
CATSRDRIATANQPQHF,TRBV15,TRBJ1-5
CASSFADPHPRAFF,TRBV6-6,TRBJ1-1
CASSIRWSGDTEAFF,TRBV19,TRBJ1-1
CASSNLAGVEQFF,TRBV19,TRBJ2-1
CASTPLGTEYNSPLHF,TRBV6-6,TRBJ1-6
CASSPAGIRLEQYF,TRBV7-8,TRBJ2-7
CASSSFNEQFF,TRBV28,TRBJ2-1
CASSEVGDTIETQYF,TRBV2,TRBJ2-5
CASSPPGLGGTDTQYF,TRBV18,TRBJ2-3
CASSRQDSSYEQYF,TRBV19,TRBJ2-7
CSVDSEGGELFF,TRBV29-1,TRBJ2-2
CASRELYGSSYEQYF,TRBV6-5,TRBJ2-7
CASGGQVGWTEAFF,TRBV19,TRBJ1-1
CASMWTLKGHEQFF,TRBV5-1,TRBJ2-1
CASGWEGAGQPQHF,TRBV12-5,TRBJ1-5
CASSTLTGKDFEAFF,TRBV19,TRBJ1-1
CASRQEGSGDSYNEQFF,TRBV28,TRBJ2-1
CASSLGSGRDNEQFF,TRBV7-7,TRBJ2-1
CSVCLAEFFGDTQYF,TRBV29-1,TRBJ2-3
CASSLLAGLTDTQYF,TRBV14,TRBJ2-3
CASSGPEPGTQYF,TRBV9,TRBJ2-5
CASSVGQGGRNTEAFF,TRBV10-2,TRBJ1-1
CASRNRGKETQYF,TRBV28,TRBJ2-5